These 10 T cell receptor beta chains came from one sample sequenced in a study of low-dose radiotherapy and immunotherapy resistance in tumors. First-strand cDNA relied on TRAV- and TRBV-specific primers spanning alpha and beta chains. It was with a constant-region primer and a V-primer adapter that TCRs were amplified over roughly 19 PCR cycles. TCRdb itself ran the reads through MiXCR, one entry per CDR3 protein. The profile shows thousands of distinct CDR3 sequences, 55% to 75% of them singletons. The source of these receptors is a human donor with advanced metastatic prostate, ovarian, gallbladder or colorectal cancer (not recorded which). This table probably holds off-target reads from a library built for another chain.

This clonotype showed up just a few times. The chain links TRBV2 to TRBJ2-7, with 10 bases identical to TRBD2. The CDR3 consists of 15 residues. Germline V CDR1 and CDR2: SNHLY, FYNNEI. V lost 6 bases and J lost 2; bases outside the gene matches: 7. In nucleotides, the CDR3 is TGTGCCAGCAGGGAGGGACTAGCGCGAACCTACGAGCAGTACTTC. It codes for CASREGLARTYEQYF.

V gene TRBV15 combines with J gene TRBJ1-5; D not certain. CDR1 and CDR2 from the germline V gene are LNHNV and YYDKDF (reference sequence). V lost 5 bases, J lost 5 bases, and 16 bases lay in between. The CDR3 extends over 15 amino acids. The CDR3 DNA follows: TGTGCCACCAGCTCCGACCCGGTGGCTGATCAGCCCCAGCATTTT. This gives the protein CATSSDPVADQPQHF.

This chain joins TRBV21-1 and TRBJ2-7. TRBV21-1 is labeled a pseudogene. The CDR3 sequence is 11 residues long. The CDR3 loop is CASSNSYEQYF. Written as DNA, the CDR3 is TGTGCCAGCAGCAACTCCTACGAGCAGTACTTC.

This chain joins TRBV13 and TRBJ2-7; maybe TRBD1 (5 bases). Trimming shortened V by 1 base and J by 3 bases, and 10 bases separated the two germline ends. Germline V gene lookup returns CDR1 PRHDT and CDR2 FYEKMQ (reference sequence). This CDR3 is built from 14 residues. CDR3 in amino acids: CASSLVAGHYEQYF. CDR3 nucleotides: TGTGCCAGCAGCTTAGTTGCAGGGCACTACGAGCAGTACTTC.

The CDR3 loop reads CASNPDRASNQPQHF. CDR3 nucleotides: TGTGCCAGCAACCCGGACAGGGCCAGCAATCAGCCCCAGCATTTT. The V and J genes are TRBV2 and TRBJ1-5; 8 positions match TRBD1. Germline trimming cut 7 bases from V and 1 base from J; bases unmatched to any gene: 6. This CDR3 spans 15 amino acids. The germline gives CDR1 SNHLY, CDR2 FYNNEI.

The chain recombines TRBV29-1 with TRBJ2-5, with 8 bases that match TRBD2. Germline V gene lookup returns CDR1 SQVTM and CDR2 ANQGSEA. CDR3 length equals 17 residues. With 3 bases clipped from V and 2 bases from J, the junction kept 14 bases outside the gene matches. CDR3 sequence: CSVEAIKPGLVQETQYF. CDR3 nucleotide sequence: TGCAGCGTTGAGGCAATAAAACCGGGACTAGTTCAAGAGACCCAGTACTTC.

J is TRBJ1-2 and V is TRBV6-2 or TRBV6-3, with D possibly TRBD1 on 6 matching bases. Trimming took 7 bases from V and 4 from J, leaving 16 bases between them. The CDR3 has 14 residues. CDR1 MNHEY and CDR2 SVGEGT come from the germline V gene. CDR3 DNA sequence: TGTGCCAGCACCAACGGGGGGGCCGGCTATGGCTACACCTTC. Protein: CASTNGGAGYGYTF.

The rearrangement joins TRBV20-1 to TRBJ1-5, with a weak D call TRBD1 (6 bases). The germline V gene has CDR1 DFQATT and CDR2 SNEGSKA (reference sequence). Trimming cost V 5 bases and J 6 bases, with 23 bases left between them. There are 16 residues in the CDR3. The CDR3 nucleotides read TGCAGTGCTTACCATACACCTTCAGGGGTGGGTCAGCCCCAGCATTTT. This codes for CSAYHTPSGVGQPQHF.

This clonotype was observed a handful of times. The chain couples TRBV10-2 to TRBJ2-5, with TRBD2 as a possible D gene (5 bases). Germline lookup yields CDR1 WSHSY and CDR2 SAAADI. The CDR3 consists of 15 residues. The ends were cut back, 6 bases at V and 5 bases at J, with 19 bases in the middle. The CDR3 DNA reads TGCGCCAGCAGGATTAGCGCGAGGCCCTCGGAGACCCAGTACTTC. It codes for CASRISARPSETQYF.

This chain links TRBV28 with TRBJ2-2, with TRBD2 matching 8 bases. The junction had 14 bases not matched to a gene; V was cut back by 5 bases and J by 6 bases. This CDR3 has 17 residues. Germline lookup yields CDR1 MDHEN and CDR2 SYDVKM. CDR3: CASSVPLGLVLAGELFF. The DNA for the CDR3 is TGTGCCAGCAGTGTCCCTTTGGGACTAGTTCTGGCCGGGGAGCTGTTTTTT.